Listed here are 32 T cell receptor beta chains from one sample, sequenced in a study of T cell responses to AZD1222 COVID-19 vaccine listed by TCRdb under 2021. The label giving this sample's time point can be read as: about 28 days (+/-7) after the second vaccine dose. Library generation was performed with the immunoSEQ multiplex PCR assay. What TCRdb holds here is the immuneACCESS table cut down to in-frame rearrangements. Part of the clones is not present; checked against another copy, under half of the missing clones reflect an unresolved V gene, and the others are unexplained. Recorded for this sample are roughly 150,000 clones; approximately 89% of them occurred a single time. Together, the top ten hold approximately 1.2% of the sample. The sequences come from peripheral blood, collected 28 days after the second AZD1222 dose. The source of these receptors is an adult who received the AZD1222 COVID-19 vaccine.

This sequence joins TRBV12-3 or TRBV12-4 and TRBJ1-6, with 10 bases aligning to TRBD1. Trimming took 7 bases from V and 12 from J; bases not matched to a gene: 6. This CDR3 is built from 13 residues. In DNA, the CDR3 is TGTGCCAGCACCGTGGACAGGGGGGGACCCCTCCACTTT. It encodes CASTVDRGGPLHF.

V and J are TRBV28 and TRBJ1-1; D is uncertain. There are 14 residues in the CDR3. Germline-derived CDR1 and CDR2 are MDHEN and SYDVKM. V lost 4 bases and J 2 bases, leaving 11 bases between the germline ends. The CDR3 loop is CASSSPGLNTEAFF. The CDR3, as DNA: TGTGCCAGCAGTTCCCCGGGCCTCAACACTGAAGCTTTCTTT.

CDR3 residues: CASSQDSGYEQFF. CDR3 DNA sequence: TGCGCCAGCAGCCAAGATTCAGGTTATGAGCAGTTCTTC. This rearrangement joins TRBV4-1 to TRBJ2-1, with D unclear. CDR3 length equals 13 residues. CDR1 and CDR2 (germline): MGHRA, YSYEKL. Trimming removed 0 bases from V and 8 bases from J, with 8 bases in between.

The chain recombines TRBV6-6 with TRBJ1-1; a weak D match, TRBD1 (6 bases). The CDR3 contains 12 residues. Trimming removed 7 bases at V and 10 bases at J, with 16 bases between. The germline V gene encodes CDR1 MNHNY and CDR2 SVGAGI (reference sequence). DNA of the CDR3: TGTGCCAGCACCATTTCAGGGGCCGGAGCTTTCTTT. Its translation is CASTISGAGAFF.

CDR3 protein: CASRLGLGNTGELFF. CDR3 coding DNA: TGTGCCAGCAGGTTGGGACTAGGAAACACCGGGGAGCTGTTTTTT. V gene TRBV27 combines with J gene TRBJ2-2; TRBD2 matches 8 bases. There are 15 residues in the CDR3. The V gene end was trimmed by 6 bases and the J gene end by 2 bases; junction bases not matched to a gene: 5. Per germline, CDR1 MNHEY and CDR2 SMNVEV (reference sequence).

The rearrangement links TRBV4-1 to TRBJ1-2; TRBD1 is a possible D gene (5 bases). Germline V CDR1 and CDR2: MGHRA, YSYEKL. V lost 4 bases to trimming and J lost 4 bases, with 19 bases between them. This CDR3 contains 16 residues. The CDR3: CASSPNRDSPTYGYTF. CDR3 nucleotides: TGCGCCAGCAGCCCTAACCGGGACTCGCCTACCTATGGCTACACCTTC.

About this clone: Other DNA sequences of this sample code for an identical CDR3. The CDR3 loop is CASSPQENEKLFF. The CDR3 bases are TGTGCCAGCTCACCGCAGGAAAATGAAAAACTGTTTTTT. The chain is built from TRBV18 and TRBJ1-4; D is unresolved. The CDR3 consists of 13 residues. The germline V gene has CDR1 KGHSH and CDR2 LQKENI. Trimming left V 3 bases short and J 5 bases short, with 7 bases between.

J is TRBJ1-3 and V is TRBV2; 8 bases agree with TRBD1. CDR1 and CDR2 (germline): SNHLY, FYNNEI. The CDR3 totals 14 residues. Trimming at V came to 3 bases and at J to 3 bases, leaving 1 base not matched to a gene. The DNA for the CDR3 is TGTGCCAGCAGTGACAGGGGGCTTGGAAACACCATATATTTT. Protein: CASSDRGLGNTIYF.

This chain joins TRBV7-2 and TRBJ2-7, with 8 nucleotides matching TRBD2. Losses at the gene ends were 3 bases for V and 2 bases for J; bases not matched to a gene: 9. The length of the CDR3 is 16 residues. Germline CDR1 and CDR2: SGHTA and FQGNSA. The CDR3 bases are TGTGCCAGCAGCTTGAGGCGTCTAGCGGGTCCCTACGAGCAGTACTTC. Residues: CASSLRRLAGPYEQYF.

This chain connects TRBV5-1 to TRBJ2-7, with TRBD1 matching over 8 bases. The CDR3 has 13 residues. CDR1 and CDR2 from the germline V gene are SGHRS and YFSETQ. The J segment lost 6 bases and the V segment lost 4 bases, leaving 6 bases of the junction unmatched. CDR3 loop: CASSQQGGGEQYF. The DNA of the CDR3 is TGCGCCAGCAGCCAACAGGGGGGTGGCGAGCAGTACTTC. Supplemented by reference TRBV5-1 and TRBJ2-7, the full variable domain reads KAGVTQTPRYLIKTRGQQVTLSCSPISGHRSVSWYQQTPGQGLQFLFEYFSETQRNKGNFPGRFSGRQFSNSRSEMNVSTLELGDSALYLCASSQQGGGEQYFGPGTRLTVT.

The rearrangement links TRBV2 to TRBJ2-3; D is perhaps TRBD2 (6 bases). Trimming removed 6 bases from V and 0 bases from J, with 13 bases in between. Looked up from germline, CDR1 is SNHLY and CDR2 is FYNNEI. This CDR3 has 15 amino acids. The CDR3 bases are TGTGCCAGCAGCGCGGGACCCCCTAGCACAGATACGCAGTATTTT. Amino acid sequence: CASSAGPPSTDTQYF.

The V and J genes are TRBV4-1 and TRBJ1-1; TRBD1 might be the D (6 bases). Between the trimmed V and J ends, which lost 5 bases and 1 base, there was a span of 14 bases. This CDR3 has 15 residues. Germline V lookup: CDR1 MGHRA, CDR2 YSYEKL. The CDR3: CASSFQVGANTEAFF. DNA of the CDR3: TGCGCCAGCAGCTTCCAAGTGGGGGCGAACACTGAAGCTTTCTTT.

The V and J genes are TRBV15 and TRBJ1-1; tentatively, D is TRBD1 (6 bases). The CDR3 consists of 14 residues. Looked up from germline, CDR1 is LNHNV and CDR2 is YYDKDF (reference sequence). The V gene lost 0 bases and the J gene lost 7 bases, with 12 bases spanning the gap. CDR3 in amino acids: CATSRDWGAGEAFF. The CDR3 DNA is TGTGCCACCAGCAGAGACTGGGGGGCCGGTGAAGCTTTCTTT.

The chain is built from TRBV4-3 and TRBJ2-5, with unresolved D. The CDR3 sequence is 13 residues long. V shed 0 bases and J shed 5 bases, with 7 bases lying between them. The germline V gene encodes CDR1 LGHNA and CDR2 YSLEER. The CDR3 bases are TGCGCCAGCAGCCAAGATGAGGCGGAGACCCAGTACTTC. Its protein is CASSQDEAETQYF.

The chain is built from TRBV9 and TRBJ2-2; D unclear. CDR3 length equals 12 residues. Per the germline V gene, CDR1 is SGDLS and CDR2 is YYNGEE. Deletions cut 3 bases from V and 6 bases from J, with 6 bases between. Here the CDR3 DNA reads TGTGCCAGCAGCGCCTCAGCCGGGGAGCTGTTTTTT. Translating gives CASSASAGELFF.

The sample holds one count of this clone. For the CDR3, the DNA is TGTGCCAGCTCACTGGGACAGGTAACGAATCAGCCCCAGCATTTT. This sequence encodes CASSLGQVTNQPQHF. This chain joins TRBV18 and TRBJ1-5; 8 bases line up with TRBD1. Germline CDR1 KGHSH, CDR2 LQKENI. With V trimmed by 4 bases and J by 4 bases, 6 bases remained unmatched. CDR3 length: 15 residues.

The J gene is TRBJ1-1, the V gene TRBV7-6; tentatively, D is TRBD1 (5 bases). V lost 2 bases and J 3 bases, leaving 10 bases between the germline ends. CDR1 and CDR2 (germline): SGHVS, FNYEAQ. The CDR3 length is 14 residues. The CDR3 nucleotides are TGTGCCAGCAGCTTAACCGGGGGTCACACTGAAGCTTTCTTT. It is translated as CASSLTGGHTEAFF. Combining the CDR3 with reference TRBV7-6 and TRBJ1-1 gives the whole variable domain GAGVSQSPRYKVTKRGQDVALRCDPISGHVSLYWYRQALGQGPEFLTYFNYEAQQDKSGLPNDRFSAERPEGSISTLTIQRTEQRDSAMYRCASSLTGGHTEAFFGQGTRLTVV.

The V call is TRBV2, the J call TRBJ1-2, with 9 bases lining up with TRBD1. After removal of 3 bases from V and 4 bases from J, the junction contained 3 bases not matched to a gene. Looked up from germline, CDR1 is SNHLY and CDR2 is FYNNEI. The CDR3 contains 14 residues. CDR3 protein: CASSEGQGGYGYTF. Written as DNA, the CDR3 is TGTGCCAGCAGTGAGGGACAGGGTGGCTATGGCTACACCTTC.

V gene TRBV2 combines with J gene TRBJ1-3; D ambiguous. Trimming stripped 3 bases from V and 1 base from J, with 7 bases between. Germline assignment: CDR1 SNHLY and CDR2 FYNNEI. This CDR3 contains 14 residues. The CDR3 DNA follows: TGTGCCAGCAGTGAGGGGAGATCTGGAAACACCATATATTTT. This gives the protein CASSEGRSGNTIYF.

This clone was recorded a few times. The J gene is TRBJ2-3, the V gene TRBV27; D unresolved. Deletions cut 2 bases from V and 6 bases from J, with 6 bases between. The germline V gene encodes CDR1 MNHEY and CDR2 SMNVEV (reference sequence). This CDR3 has 12 amino acids. The CDR3 loop reads CASSLSGDTQYF. CDR3 bases: TGTGCCAGCAGTTTAAGTGGTGATACGCAGTATTTT.

V usage is TRBV9 and J usage is TRBJ1-2, with 8 bases matching TRBD1. The CDR3 has 16 residues. Germline trimming cut 3 bases from V and 7 bases from J; bases unmatched to any gene: 14. The germline V gene encodes CDR1 SGDLS and CDR2 YYNGEE. In DNA, the CDR3 is TGTGCCAGCAGCGCCCATTCGACAGGGGTGGGAAGTGGCTACACCTTC. Amino acids: CASSAHSTGVGSGYTF.

The CDR3 sequence is CASRDRDYEQYF. DNA for the CDR3: TGTGCCAGCAGAGACAGGGACTACGAGCAGTACTTC. The V gene is TRBV19, the J gene TRBJ2-7, with 7 bases fitting TRBD1. From germline, CDR1 is LNHDA and CDR2 SQIVND (reference sequence). V lost 9 bases to trimming and J lost 3 bases; unmatched junction nucleotides: 5. This CDR3 comprises 12 residues.

The gene calls are TRBV29-1 and TRBJ1-4, with 7 bases matching TRBD1. With V trimmed by 6 bases and J by 5 bases, 12 bases remained unmatched. The CDR3 is 15 amino acids. Germline CDR1 is SQVTM and CDR2 is ANQGSEA. The CDR3 loop is CSVNYRGLANEKLFF. In DNA, the CDR3 is TGCAGCGTGAACTACAGGGGATTAGCGAATGAAAAACTGTTTTTT.

The chain carries TRBV6-2 or TRBV6-3 and TRBJ2-3; weak D call: TRBD1 (6 bases). CDR3 length: 16 amino acids. V lost 2 bases to trimming and J lost 2 bases, with 14 bases between them. Germline lookup yields CDR1 MNHEY and CDR2 SVGEGT. The CDR3 DNA sequence: TGTGCCAGCAGTTACAAGAAGACAGGCCTCACAGATACGCAGTATTTT. It encodes CASSYKKTGLTDTQYF.

This clone appeared once. V and J are TRBV19 and TRBJ2-3; the D is unclear. CDR1 and CDR2 (germline): LNHDA, SQIVND (reference sequence). V was shortened by 2 bases and J by 4 bases, with 13 bases between the two germline ends. The CDR3 is 15 residues long. The CDR3 coding sequence is TGTGCCAGTAGTATAATTGGAGCTAGGGCAGATACGCAGTATTTT. Translating gives CASSIIGARADTQYF.

DNA of the CDR3: TGCGCCAGCAGCTTGGGGGCTAGCGGGATGGAAGAGACCCAGTACTTC. The encoded protein is CASSLGASGMEETQYF. The chain has TRBV5-1 and TRBJ2-5; 9 bases line up with TRBD2. The CDR3 extends over 16 amino acids. The germline gives CDR1 SGHRS, CDR2 YFSETQ. V gave up 0 bases and J gave up 3 bases; unmatched junction bases: 6.

The chain joins TRBV19 to TRBJ2-5; D may be TRBD1 or TRBD2 (5 bases each). The length of the CDR3 is 13 residues. The germline gives CDR1 LNHDA, CDR2 SQIVND (reference sequence). With 6 bases removed from V and 5 bases from J, the gap between germline ends came to 13 bases. Here the CDR3 reads CASRPSGLETQYF. Here the CDR3 DNA reads TGTGCCAGTAGACCCTCGGGGCTGGAGACCCAGTACTTC.

V usage is TRBV9 and J usage is TRBJ1-2, with unresolved D. V gave up 0 bases and J gave up 3 bases, with 9 bases separating them. There are 14 residues in the CDR3. Per germline, CDR1 SGDLS and CDR2 YYNGEE. This CDR3 is CASSVGPLDYGYTF. CDR3 nucleotides: TGTGCCAGCAGCGTAGGTCCCCTGGACTATGGCTACACCTTC.

This clone was counted between two and nine times. V usage is TRBV4-1 and J usage is TRBJ2-7, with D perhaps assigned TRBD1 or TRBD2 (5 bases each). Trimming took off 6 bases at V and 7 bases at J, with 16 bases between the two ends. The germline gives CDR1 MGHRA, CDR2 YSYEKL. There are 13 residues in the CDR3. This CDR3 reads CASSPGTAREQYF. DNA of the CDR3: TGCGCCAGCAGTCCCGGGACGGCTCGGGAGCAGTACTTC.

The genes are TRBV28 and TRBJ1-4, with a tentative D call TRBD1 (6 bases). This CDR3 contains 17 residues. V was cut by 1 base and J by 6 bases, with 18 bases left in between. Germline CDR1 reads MDHEN; CDR2 reads SYDVKM. CDR3: CASSLLGGGDPDEKLFF. In nucleotides, the CDR3 is TGTGCCAGCAGTTTATTGGGAGGGGGGGACCCAGATGAAAAACTGTTTTTT.

The genes are TRBV7-2 and TRBJ2-1; the D gene is possibly TRBD1 (6 bases). Per the germline V gene, CDR1 is SGHTA and CDR2 is FQGNSA. Trimming stripped 4 bases from V and 9 bases from J, with 16 bases between. This CDR3 comprises 14 residues. The CDR3 region has the DNA TGTGCCAGCAGCTCAACTTACAGGGTTGCTGAGCAGTTCTTC. The encoded protein is CASSSTYRVAEQFF.

The CDR3 loop reads CSGENTGGDKAFF. The CDR3 nucleotides are TGCAGCGGGGAAAACACCGGGGGGGATAAAGCTTTCTTT. The chain couples TRBV29-1 to TRBJ1-1; perhaps TRBD1 as D (5 bases). Germline assignment: CDR1 SQVTM and CDR2 ANQGSEA. The CDR3 has 13 amino acids. With 7 bases removed from V and 9 bases from J, the gap between germline ends came to 21 bases.